These T cell receptor beta chains were read from a single sample in a study of OX40 agonist ivuxolimab in advanced cancers. Repertoires were generated with immunoSEQ multiplex PCR, while TCRdb's copy carries only in-frame clones and drops some. The data show tens of thousands of clones, with around nine tenths seen just once and around 0.46% held by the top ten. The sample was CD4+ or CD8+ T cells sorted from blood, taken in a trial of the OX40 agonist ivuxolimab. Receptors originate from an adult with an advanced solid tumor such as melanoma, head and neck, liver or kidney cancer. CDR3s include the opening cysteine and the closing phenylalanine or tryptophan. The order of the fields is D gene, J gene, V gene, clone size, CDR3 DNA, CDR3 protein. D genes are given only for firm matches. Not all rows give a size; the values are once, few, many and, for expanded clones, a class.

D: TRBD2
J: TRBJ2-5
V: TRBV7-2
size: NA
DNA: TGTGCCAGCAGCTTACCCCTCGGGAGCGGGAGGGCCGGGGAGACCCAGTACTTC
CDR3: CASSLPLGSGRAGETQYF

D: NA
J: TRBJ2-1
V: TRBV18
size: NA
DNA: TGTGCCAGCTCACTGGGGGGCTACAATGAGCAGTTCTTC
CDR3: CASSLGGYNEQFF

D: NA
J: TRBJ2-7
V: TRBV5-6
size: NA
DNA: TGTGCCAGCAGCTTGGGTCCGGGGGCGAATTTTTTCTCCTACGAGCAGTACTTC
CDR3: CASSLGPGANFFSYEQYF

D: TRBD2
J: TRBJ2-2
V: TRBV5-1
size: NA
DNA: TGCGCCAGCAGCTTGACGACGGAACTAGCGGACATGAACACCGGGGAGCTGTTTTTT
CDR3: CASSLTTELADMNTGELFF

D: NA
J: TRBJ2-1
V: TRBV7-8
size: NA
DNA: TGTGCCAGCAGCGCCCTACGGGGAAATGAGCAGTTCTTC
CDR3: CASSALRGNEQFF

D: TRBD2
J: TRBJ2-7
V: TRBV19
size: NA
DNA: TGTGCCAGTAGTACACTAGCGGGAGCTTATTTCGAGCAGTACTTC
CDR3: CASSTLAGAYFEQYF

D: TRBD1
J: TRBJ1-1
V: TRBV10-3
size: NA
DNA: TGTGCCATCAGTCCACCGACAGGGTTGAACACTGAAGCTTTCTTT
CDR3: CAISPPTGLNTEAFF

D: NA
J: TRBJ1-1
V: TRBV7-2
size: NA
DNA: TGTGCCAGCAGCGTCGCCGGGAAAAACACTGAAGCTTTCTTT
CDR3: CASSVAGKNTEAFF

D: NA
J: TRBJ2-6
V: TRBV11-2
size: NA
DNA: TGTGCCAGCAGCCCCGGGCACAGCTCTGGGGCCAACGTCCTGACTTTC
CDR3: CASSPGHSSGANVLTF

D: TRBD1
J: TRBJ1-3
V: TRBV5-5
size: NA
DNA: TGTGCCAGCAGCTCTGGACAGGGTGGTACTGGAAACACCATATATTTT
CDR3: CASSSGQGGTGNTIYF

D: TRBD1
J: TRBJ2-7
V: TRBV6-1
size: NA
DNA: TGTGCCAGCAGTGAAACGGACAGGTACGAGCAGTACTTC
CDR3: CASSETDRYEQYF

D: NA
J: TRBJ2-1
V: TRBV9
size: once
DNA: TGTGCCAGCAGCGTAAAACTCGGGGGGCCGGAGTCATATGAGCAGTTCTTC
CDR3: CASSVKLGGPESYEQFF

D: NA
J: TRBJ1-1
V: TRBV29-1
size: NA
DNA: TGCAGCGTTCGAGCCGGGACACGCGGAGGGGCTGAAGCTTTCTTT
CDR3: CSVRAGTRGGAEAFF

D: TRBD1
J: TRBJ1-1
V: TRBV11-2
size: once
DNA: TGTGCCAGCAGCCCGGGACAGAGGAACACTGAAGCTTTCTTT
CDR3: CASSPGQRNTEAFF

D: TRBD2
J: TRBJ2-1
V: TRBV10-2
size: NA
DNA: TGCGCCAGCAGCGAACATGCGGGAGGGCCACGGAATGAGCAGTTCTTC
CDR3: CASSEHAGGPRNEQFF

D: NA
J: TRBJ1-1
V: TRBV13
size: once
DNA: TGTGCCAGCAGCTTTATTCTTAGGGAAGCTTTCTTT
CDR3: CASSFILREAFF

D: TRBD2
J: TRBJ2-7
V: TRBV19
size: NA
DNA: TGTGCCAGTAGTATCTGGACTAGCGGGACATACGAGCAGTACTTC
CDR3: CASSIWTSGTYEQYF

D: NA
J: TRBJ2-3
V: TRBV11-2
size: NA
DNA: TGTGCCAGCAGCCGAGAGGGTTACTACACAGATACGCAGTATTTT
CDR3: CASSREGYYTDTQYF

D: TRBD2
J: TRBJ2-5
V: TRBV7-7
size: NA
DNA: TGTGCCAGCAGCCCCCAGCCCATACTAGAGGGAGGGGAGACCCAGTACTTC
CDR3: CASSPQPILEGGETQYF

D: NA
J: TRBJ2-3
V: TRBV7-2
size: NA
DNA: TGTGCCAGCAGCTTTTTTGCGGTTGGGAGGTCCCCAGATACGCAGTATTTT
CDR3: CASSFFAVGRSPDTQYF

D: TRBD2
J: TRBJ2-3
V: TRBV5-1
size: NA
DNA: TGCGCCAGCAGCGTGGGACTAGCGGGATTCCGCACAGATACGCAGTATTTT
CDR3: CASSVGLAGFRTDTQYF

D: NA
J: TRBJ2-4
V: TRBV5-6
size: NA
DNA: TGTGCCAGCAGCTTTCTATCTACACTAGCCAAAAACATTCAGTACTTC
CDR3: CASSFLSTLAKNIQYF

D: NA
J: TRBJ2-7
V: TRBV30
size: NA
DNA: TGTGCCTGGACTACGTACGGCTACGAGCAGTACTTC
CDR3: CAWTTYGYEQYF